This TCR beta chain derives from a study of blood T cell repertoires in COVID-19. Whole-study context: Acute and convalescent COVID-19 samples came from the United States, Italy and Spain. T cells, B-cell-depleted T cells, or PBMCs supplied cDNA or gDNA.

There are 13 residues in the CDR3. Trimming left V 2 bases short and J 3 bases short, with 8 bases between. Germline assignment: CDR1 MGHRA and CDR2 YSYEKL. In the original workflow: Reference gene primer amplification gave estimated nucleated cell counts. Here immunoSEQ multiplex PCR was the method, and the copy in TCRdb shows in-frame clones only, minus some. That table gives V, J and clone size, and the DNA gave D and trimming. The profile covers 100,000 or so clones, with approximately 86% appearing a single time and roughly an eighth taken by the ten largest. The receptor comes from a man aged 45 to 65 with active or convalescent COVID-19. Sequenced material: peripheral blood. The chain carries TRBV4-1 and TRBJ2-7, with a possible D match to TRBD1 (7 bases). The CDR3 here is CASSQQGGYEQYF. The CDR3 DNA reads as TGCGCCAGCAGCCAACAGGGGGGCTACGAGCAGTACTTC.